These T cell receptor beta chains were read from a single sample in a study of shared clonotypes between healthy human individuals. Sequenced by immunoSEQ multiplex PCR; TCRdb stores in-frame clones only, minus some. The data hold 1,500,000 or so clones, with about 98.5% observed a single time. Sequences were obtained from naive CD4+ T cells sorted from blood. These receptors were taken from a man aged 25-45 years in good health. Both conserved end residues are part of each CDR3. The order of the fields is D gene, J gene, clone size, V gene, CDR3 protein, CDR3 DNA. The D gene is left open where the match is weak. Expanded clones are given a class, and other clones once, few, many or no size at all.

D gene: -; J gene: TRBJ1-3; clone size: -; V gene: TRBV29-1; CDR3 protein: CSVEEDLNGASGNTIYF; CDR3 DNA: TGCAGCGTTGAAGAAGACCTTAACGGGGCCTCTGGAAACACCATATATTTT
D gene: TRBD1; J gene: TRBJ2-7; clone size: -; V gene: TRBV19; CDR3 protein: CASSARWTGQYEQYF; CDR3 DNA: TGTGCCAGTAGTGCCCGGTGGACAGGGCAATACGAGCAGTACTTC
D gene: TRBD1; J gene: TRBJ2-5; clone size: -; V gene: TRBV11-3; CDR3 protein: CASSLGDRGRQETQYF; CDR3 DNA: TGTGCCAGCAGCTTAGGGGACAGGGGGCGTCAAGAGACCCAGTACTTC
D gene: TRBD2; J gene: TRBJ2-3; clone size: once; V gene: TRBV6-1; CDR3 protein: CASTERTRSTDTQYF; CDR3 DNA: TGTGCCAGCACCGAACGGACTAGAAGCACAGATACGCAGTATTTT
D gene: -; J gene: TRBJ2-5; clone size: -; V gene: TRBV7-2; CDR3 protein: CASSPRSAQTQYF; CDR3 DNA: TGTGCCAGCAGCCCCCGGTCAGCACAGACCCAGTACTTC
D gene: TRBD2; J gene: TRBJ2-2; clone size: -; V gene: TRBV2; CDR3 protein: CASSSLSGRRPGELFF; CDR3 DNA: TGTGCCAGCAGTTCCCTCAGCGGGAGGCGGCCCGGGGAGCTGTTTTTT
D gene: -; J gene: TRBJ1-1; clone size: -; V gene: TRBV9; CDR3 protein: CASRAGPAFF; CDR3 DNA: TGTGCCAGCAGGGCGGGGCCGGCTTTCTTT
D gene: -; J gene: TRBJ2-3; clone size: -; V gene: TRBV20-1; CDR3 protein: CSAVIDTQYF; CDR3 DNA: TGCAGTGCTGTAATAGATACGCAGTATTTT
D gene: TRBD1; J gene: TRBJ2-4; clone size: -; V gene: TRBV18; CDR3 protein: CASSPAQGARNIQYF; CDR3 DNA: TGTGCCAGCTCACCTGCACAGGGGGCAAGAAACATTCAGTACTTC
D gene: -; J gene: TRBJ1-1; clone size: -; V gene: TRBV5-5; CDR3 protein: CASSRSVNTEAFF; CDR3 DNA: TGTGCCAGCAGCCGTAGTGTGAACACTGAAGCTTTCTTT
D gene: -; J gene: TRBJ2-7; clone size: -; V gene: TRBV7-9; CDR3 protein: CASSASAEWNEQYF; CDR3 DNA: TGTGCCAGCAGCGCCTCAGCGGAGTGGAACGAGCAGTACTTC
D gene: -; J gene: TRBJ1-1; clone size: -; V gene: TRBV5-1; CDR3 protein: CASSRDTQNTEAFF; CDR3 DNA: TGCGCCAGCAGCCGGGACACACAGAACACTGAAGCTTTCTTT
D gene: -; J gene: TRBJ1-1; clone size: -; V gene: TRBV29-1; CDR3 protein: CSADSLNTEAFF; CDR3 DNA: TGCAGCGCTGACAGTTTGAACACTGAAGCTTTCTTT
D gene: -; J gene: TRBJ1-4; clone size: -; V gene: TRBV19; CDR3 protein: CASSTLLPATNEKLFF; CDR3 DNA: TGTGCCAGTAGTACGCTCCTCCCCGCAACTAATGAAAAACTGTTTTTT
D gene: TRBD1; J gene: TRBJ1-1; clone size: -; V gene: TRBV6-6; CDR3 protein: CASSYGTGVGAEAFF; CDR3 DNA: TGTGCCAGCAGTTACGGGACAGGGGTTGGGGCTGAAGCTTTCTTT
D gene: -; J gene: TRBJ2-1; clone size: -; V gene: TRBV5-1; CDR3 protein: CASSLGVFAEQFF; CDR3 DNA: TGCGCCAGCAGCTTGGGTGTTTTTGCTGAGCAGTTCTTC
D gene: -; J gene: TRBJ1-1; clone size: -; V gene: TRBV6-6; CDR3 protein: CASTGALHGAFF; CDR3 DNA: TGTGCCAGCACAGGGGCTCTACATGGAGCTTTCTTT
D gene: -; J gene: TRBJ1-4; clone size: -; V gene: TRBV7-9; CDR3 protein: CASSSLGREEKLFF; CDR3 DNA: TGTGCCAGCAGCTCCCTAGGGAGGGAGGAAAAACTGTTTTTT
D gene: -; J gene: TRBJ1-1; clone size: -; V gene: TRBV5-1; CDR3 protein: CASSLGERANTEAFF; CDR3 DNA: TGCGCCAGCAGCTTGGGTGAGAGGGCAAACACTGAAGCTTTCTTT
D gene: TRBD1; J gene: TRBJ2-5; clone size: -; V gene: TRBV14; CDR3 protein: CASSRTGLGETQYF; CDR3 DNA: TGTGCCAGCAGCCGGACAGGGCTTGGGGAGACCCAGTACTTC
D gene: TRBD2; J gene: TRBJ2-2; clone size: -; V gene: TRBV29-1; CDR3 protein: CSVGGGAGTGELFF; CDR3 DNA: TGCAGCGTTGGCGGGGGGGCGGGCACCGGGGAGCTGTTTTTT
D gene: -; J gene: TRBJ1-5; clone size: -; V gene: TRBV18; CDR3 protein: CASSERRHGAQHF; CDR3 DNA: TGTGCCAGCTCAGAACGGAGGCACGGTGCCCAGCATTTT
D gene: -; J gene: TRBJ2-2; clone size: -; V gene: TRBV5-8; CDR3 protein: CASSPATRTGELFF; CDR3 DNA: TGTGCCAGCAGCCCCGCGACTCGGACCGGGGAGCTGTTTTTT
D gene: -; J gene: TRBJ1-2; clone size: -; V gene: TRBV5-1; CDR3 protein: CASREDDYGYTF; CDR3 DNA: TGCGCCAGCAGAGAGGACGACTATGGCTACACCTTC
D gene: -; J gene: TRBJ1-4; clone size: -; V gene: TRBV7-9; CDR3 protein: CASSEGQYEKLFF; CDR3 DNA: TGTGCCAGCAGCGAAGGACAGTATGAAAAACTGTTTTTT
D gene: TRBD1; J gene: TRBJ2-7; clone size: -; V gene: TRBV7-2; CDR3 protein: CASSRNDGQGAYEQYF; CDR3 DNA: TGTGCCAGCAGCCGCAATGATGGACAGGGGGCTTACGAGCAGTACTTC
D gene: -; J gene: TRBJ2-7; clone size: -; V gene: TRBV15; CDR3 protein: CATRPGTGLLEQYF; CDR3 DNA: TGTGCCACCCGCCCAGGGACTGGGCTCTTAGAGCAGTACTTC
D gene: TRBD1; J gene: TRBJ2-7; clone size: once; V gene: TRBV5-4; CDR3 protein: CASSRQGAGSYEQYF; CDR3 DNA: TGTGCCAGCAGCCGACAGGGGGCGGGTTCCTACGAGCAGTACTTC
D gene: -; J gene: TRBJ2-5; clone size: -; V gene: TRBV11-2; CDR3 protein: CASSQGIRTQYF; CDR3 DNA: TGTGCCAGCAGCCAGGGGATCAGGACCCAGTACTTC
D gene: -; J gene: TRBJ2-7; clone size: once; V gene: TRBV15; CDR3 protein: CATQVRGGSGYEQYF; CDR3 DNA: TGTGCCACTCAAGTGAGAGGGGGTTCAGGCTACGAGCAGTACTTC
D gene: TRBD2; J gene: TRBJ2-7; clone size: -; V gene: TRBV18; CDR3 protein: CASSNSGLAGLGSYEQYF; CDR3 DNA: TGTGCCAGCTCCAACTCCGGTCTAGCGGGGCTTGGTTCCTACGAGCAGTACTTC
D gene: -; J gene: TRBJ1-1; clone size: -; V gene: TRBV6-1; CDR3 protein: CASRDSHDTEAFF; CDR3 DNA: TGTGCCAGCAGAGACAGCCACGACACTGAAGCTTTCTTT
D gene: -; J gene: TRBJ2-5; clone size: -; V gene: TRBV7-2; CDR3 protein: CASSPLHRKETQYF; CDR3 DNA: TGTGCCAGCAGCCCACTCCACAGGAAGGAGACCCAGTACTTC
D gene: -; J gene: TRBJ2-3; clone size: once; V gene: TRBV10-3; CDR3 protein: CAISDSTGTSTDTQYF; CDR3 DNA: TGTGCCATCAGTGACTCGACAGGGACTAGCACAGATACGCAGTATTTT
D gene: -; J gene: TRBJ1-5; clone size: -; V gene: TRBV19; CDR3 protein: CASSKSGLNRPQHF; CDR3 DNA: TGTGCCAGTAGTAAGTCAGGCCTTAATAGGCCCCAGCATTTT
D gene: TRBD2; J gene: TRBJ2-7; clone size: -; V gene: TRBV5-1; CDR3 protein: CASSLGLAAHEQYF; CDR3 DNA: TGCGCCAGCAGCTTGGGACTAGCGGCCCACGAGCAGTACTTC
D gene: -; J gene: TRBJ1-5; clone size: -; V gene: TRBV10-3; CDR3 protein: CAISESWGQPQHF; CDR3 DNA: TGTGCCATCAGTGAGTCATGGGGACAGCCCCAGCATTTT
D gene: TRBD2; J gene: TRBJ2-2; clone size: -; V gene: TRBV2; CDR3 protein: CASSEVAGATGELFF; CDR3 DNA: TGTGCCAGCAGTGAAGTCGCGGGAGCGACCGGGGAGCTGTTTTTT
D gene: TRBD2; J gene: TRBJ2-1; clone size: -; V gene: TRBV29-1; CDR3 protein: CSVELAGTYNEQFF; CDR3 DNA: TGCAGCGTTGAACTAGCGGGAACCTACAATGAGCAGTTCTTC
D gene: -; J gene: TRBJ1-1; clone size: -; V gene: TRBV9; CDR3 protein: CASSVVTRNTEAFF; CDR3 DNA: TGTGCCAGCAGCGTAGTGACCAGAAACACTGAAGCTTTCTTT
D gene: TRBD2; J gene: TRBJ2-7; clone size: -; V gene: TRBV6-6; CDR3 protein: CASRKGASGSGEQYF; CDR3 DNA: TGTGCCAGCAGAAAAGGGGCTAGCGGGAGTGGCGAGCAGTACTTC
D gene: TRBD2; J gene: TRBJ2-5; clone size: -; V gene: TRBV18; CDR3 protein: CASSPLSGSQETQYF; CDR3 DNA: TGTGCCAGCTCACCCCTTAGCGGGAGTCAAGAGACCCAGTACTTC
D gene: TRBD2; J gene: TRBJ2-5; clone size: once; V gene: TRBV30; CDR3 protein: CAWSSILAGEETQYF; CDR3 DNA: TGTGCCTGGAGTTCCATCCTAGCGGGAGAAGAGACCCAGTACTTC
D gene: -; J gene: TRBJ2-1; clone size: -; V gene: TRBV11-3; CDR3 protein: CASSAGSYNEQFF; CDR3 DNA: TGTGCCAGCAGCGCCGGCTCCTACAATGAGCAGTTCTTC
D gene: TRBD1; J gene: TRBJ1-1; clone size: -; V gene: TRBV6-1; CDR3 protein: CASSEQGAVTEAFF; CDR3 DNA: TGTGCCAGCAGTGAACAGGGGGCAGTTACTGAAGCTTTCTTT
D gene: -; J gene: TRBJ1-4; clone size: -; V gene: TRBV30; CDR3 protein: CAWSVHGATNEKLFF; CDR3 DNA: TGTGCCTGGAGTGTACATGGGGCAACTAATGAAAAACTGTTTTTT
D gene: TRBD2; J gene: TRBJ2-5; clone size: -; V gene: TRBV18; CDR3 protein: CASHLTISGGGETQYF; CDR3 DNA: TGTGCCAGCCACCTGACGATCTCGGGAGGTGGGGAGACCCAGTACTTC